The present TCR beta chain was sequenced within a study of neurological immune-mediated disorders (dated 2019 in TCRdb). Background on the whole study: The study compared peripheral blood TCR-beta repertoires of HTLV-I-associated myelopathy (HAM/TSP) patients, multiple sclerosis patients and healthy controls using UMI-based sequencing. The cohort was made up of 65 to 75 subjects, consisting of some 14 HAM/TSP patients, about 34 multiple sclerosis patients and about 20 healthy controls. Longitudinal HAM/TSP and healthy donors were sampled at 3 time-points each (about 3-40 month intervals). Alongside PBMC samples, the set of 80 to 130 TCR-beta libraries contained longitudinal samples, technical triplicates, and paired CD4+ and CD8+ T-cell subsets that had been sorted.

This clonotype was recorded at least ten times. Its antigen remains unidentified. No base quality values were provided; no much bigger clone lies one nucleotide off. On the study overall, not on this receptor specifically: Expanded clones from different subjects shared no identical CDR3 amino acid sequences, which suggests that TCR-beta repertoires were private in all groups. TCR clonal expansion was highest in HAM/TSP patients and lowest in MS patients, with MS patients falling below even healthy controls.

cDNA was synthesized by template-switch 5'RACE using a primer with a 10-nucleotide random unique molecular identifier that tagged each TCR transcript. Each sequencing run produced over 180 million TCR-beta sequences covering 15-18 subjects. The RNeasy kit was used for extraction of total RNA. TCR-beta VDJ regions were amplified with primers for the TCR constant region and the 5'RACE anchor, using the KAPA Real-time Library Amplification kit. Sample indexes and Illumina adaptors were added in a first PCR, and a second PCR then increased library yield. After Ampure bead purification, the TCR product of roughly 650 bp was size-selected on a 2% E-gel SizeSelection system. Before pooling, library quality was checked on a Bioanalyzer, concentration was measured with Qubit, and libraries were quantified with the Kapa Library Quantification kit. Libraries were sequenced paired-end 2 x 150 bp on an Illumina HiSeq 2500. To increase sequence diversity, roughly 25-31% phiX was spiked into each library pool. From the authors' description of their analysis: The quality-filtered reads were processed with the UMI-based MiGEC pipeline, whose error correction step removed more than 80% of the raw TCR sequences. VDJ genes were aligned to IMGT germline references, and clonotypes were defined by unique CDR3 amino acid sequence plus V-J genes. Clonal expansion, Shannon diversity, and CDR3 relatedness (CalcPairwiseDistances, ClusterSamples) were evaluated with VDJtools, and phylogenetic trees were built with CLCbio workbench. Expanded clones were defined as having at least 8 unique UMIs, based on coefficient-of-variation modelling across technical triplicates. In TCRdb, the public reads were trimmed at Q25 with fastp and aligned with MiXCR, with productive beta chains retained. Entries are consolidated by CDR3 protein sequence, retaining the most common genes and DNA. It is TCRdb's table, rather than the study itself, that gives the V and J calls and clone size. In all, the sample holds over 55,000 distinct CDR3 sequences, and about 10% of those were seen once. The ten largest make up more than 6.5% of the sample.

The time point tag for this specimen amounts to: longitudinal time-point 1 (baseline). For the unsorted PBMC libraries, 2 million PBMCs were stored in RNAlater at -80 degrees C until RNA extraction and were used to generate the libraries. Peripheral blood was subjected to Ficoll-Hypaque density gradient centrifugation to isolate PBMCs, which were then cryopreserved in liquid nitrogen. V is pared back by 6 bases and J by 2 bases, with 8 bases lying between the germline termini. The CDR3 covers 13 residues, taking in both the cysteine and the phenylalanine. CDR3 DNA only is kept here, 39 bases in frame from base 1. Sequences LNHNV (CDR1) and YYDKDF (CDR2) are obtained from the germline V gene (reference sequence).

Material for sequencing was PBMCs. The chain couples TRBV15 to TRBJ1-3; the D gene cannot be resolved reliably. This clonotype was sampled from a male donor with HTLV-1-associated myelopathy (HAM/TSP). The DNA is TGTGCCACCAGTGTAACAGCTGGAAACACCATATATTTT. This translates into CATSVTAGNTIYF.